The rows below give T cell receptor beta chains drawn from one sample of a study of blood T cell repertoires in COVID-19. Produced via immunoSEQ multiplex PCR; TCRdb's table is partial and in-frame only. This table has over 250,000 clones, 80% to 90% appearing once. Specimen: peripheral blood. Receptor source: a woman between 50 and 59 years old who had recovered from COVID-19. The CDR3 runs from the conserved cysteine through the conserved F or W. A D gene is named only where the DNA matches it firmly. Clone size is given for some rows only: seen once, a few or many times, or a class if the clone is expanded.

- | TRBJ1-1 | TRBD1 | TRBV11-2 | TGTGCCAGCAGCTCGGAAACGACAGGGGGTAACACTGAAGCTTTCTTT | CASSSETTGGNTEAFF
- | TRBJ2-7 | - | TRBV19 | TGTGCCAGTAGTCCGGGTTTTGGGGAGTACGAGCAGTACTTC | CASSPGFGEYEQYF
- | TRBJ2-7 | TRBD2 | TRBV27 | TGTGCCAGCAGTTTATCCCAACTAGCGGGGGGTTCCTACGAGCAGTACTTC | CASSLSQLAGGSYEQYF
- | TRBJ1-2 | - | TRBV5-1 | TGCGCCAGCAGCCCCGGAGGGGAACACTATGGCTACACCTTC | CASSPGGEHYGYTF
- | TRBJ1-2 | TRBD1 | TRBV5-1 | TGCGCCAGCAGCGCGGGACAGGGGCTGTCGAGAGGCTACACCTTC | CASSAGQGLSRGYTF
- | TRBJ2-7 | TRBD2 | TRBV7-9 | TGTGCCAGCAGCTTAGTACTAGCGGGAGACGATGAGCAGTACTTC | CASSLVLAGDDEQYF
- | TRBJ2-5 | TRBD2 | TRBV5-8 | TGTGCCAGCAGCTTTATCGTAGCGGGGGAAGAGACCCAGTACTTC | CASSFIVAGEETQYF
- | TRBJ2-7 | TRBD2 | TRBV28 | TGTGCCAGCAGTTTCGGTAGCGGGAGTGGTTTAAACATGGAGCAGTACTTC | CASSFGSGSGLNMEQYF
- | TRBJ2-2 | - | TRBV6-5 | TGTGCCACCCCCGGGGTGCCCTTGAACACCGGGGAGCTGTTTTTT | CATPGVPLNTGELFF
- | TRBJ2-3 | TRBD2 | TRBV3-1/TRBV3-2 | TGTGCCAGCAGACTAGCCCTAGCGGGGGTAAATACGCAGTATTTT | CASRLALAGVNTQYF
- | TRBJ2-5 | TRBD2 | TRBV19 | TGTGCCAGTAGTATCTCGGGACGACTAGCGGGAGGGCCACTAGAGACCCAGTACTTC | CASSISGRLAGGPLETQYF
few | TRBJ2-6 | - | TRBV28 | TGTGCCAGCAGGCCCGCGGCCTCAGCTGGGGCCAACGTCCTGACTTTC | CASRPAASAGANVLTF
- | TRBJ2-1 | TRBD2 | TRBV19 | TGTGCCAGTAGTACAGGGAAGCGGGGGGGCCCCGCATATAGAAGGTCCTACAATGAGCAGTTCTTC | CASSTGKRGGPAYRRSYNEQFF
- | TRBJ1-2 | - | TRBV4-2 | TGCGCCAGCACCCAGGGGCATGGCTACACCTTC | CASTQGHGYTF
- | TRBJ2-3 | TRBD1 | TRBV24-1 | TGTGCCACCAGTGACCCGGGACAGACCACAGATACGCAGTATTTT | CATSDPGQTTDTQYF
- | TRBJ2-1 | - | TRBV5-8 | TGTGCCAGCAACCCTAGCTCCTACAATGAGCAGTTCTTC | CASNPSSYNEQFF
- | TRBJ2-1 | TRBD2 | TRBV6-2/TRBV6-3 | TGTGCCAGCAGCCCAACCGGGGGGTACAATGAGCAGTTCTTC | CASSPTGGYNEQFF
- | TRBJ1-3 | - | TRBV12-3/TRBV12-4 | TGTGCCAGCAGCTCCCGCGGCGGAAACACCATATATTTT | CASSSRGGNTIYF
- | TRBJ2-5 | TRBD1 | TRBV24-1 | TGTGCCACCAGTACCCCCGGACAGGGTGAGACCCAGTACTTC | CATSTPGQGETQYF
- | TRBJ2-7 | TRBD1 | TRBV10-1 | TGCGCCAGCAGCATGACAGGGGTAGACGAGCAGTACTTC | CASSMTGVDEQYF
- | TRBJ2-3 | TRBD2 | TRBV5-5 | TGTGCCAGCAGCGTACCCCTGGGACTAGCGGGGGTGCCAGATACGCAGTATTTT | CASSVPLGLAGVPDTQYF
- | TRBJ1-5 | TRBD1 | TRBV5-1 | TGCGCCAGCAGCTTAACAGGGGGAACTCAGCCCCAGCATTTT | CASSLTGGTQPQHF
- | TRBJ2-2 | - | TRBV9 | TGTGCCAGCAGCGTAAGGCAGGGGAACACCGGGGAGCTGTTTTTT | CASSVRQGNTGELFF
- | TRBJ2-3 | - | TRBV5-4 | TGTGCCAGCAGCTTGGAAGTCGACGGGAGCGCTAGCACAGATACGCAGTATTTT | CASSLEVDGSASTDTQYF
- | TRBJ2-1 | - | TRBV10-3 | TGTGCCACCCAGCGAGGACAGCTCAATGAGCAGTTCTTC | CATQRGQLNEQFF